Included here is one T cell receptor beta chain sequence, with context. The germline V gene encodes CDR1 LNHDA and CDR2 SQIVND (reference sequence). The V end was cut by 8 bases, the J end by 5 bases, with 18 bases between. The CDR3 spans 14 residues. The data were produced by immunoSEQ multiplex PCR, yet TCRdb's version contains in-frame clones alone and is incomplete. The sample yields some 120,000 clones, just over 90% seen once. This entry belongs to a study of control samples from healthy donors and cancer patients. The rearrangement joins TRBV19 to TRBJ2-5; perhaps TRBD2 as D (7 bases). This TCR derives from a woman aged 18 to 35 in good health. Sequencing was performed on blood. The CDR3 DNA reads TGTGCCAGTCGGCGAGGGGGGGCCCGGGAGACCCAGTACTTC. Amino acid sequence: CASRRGGARETQYF.